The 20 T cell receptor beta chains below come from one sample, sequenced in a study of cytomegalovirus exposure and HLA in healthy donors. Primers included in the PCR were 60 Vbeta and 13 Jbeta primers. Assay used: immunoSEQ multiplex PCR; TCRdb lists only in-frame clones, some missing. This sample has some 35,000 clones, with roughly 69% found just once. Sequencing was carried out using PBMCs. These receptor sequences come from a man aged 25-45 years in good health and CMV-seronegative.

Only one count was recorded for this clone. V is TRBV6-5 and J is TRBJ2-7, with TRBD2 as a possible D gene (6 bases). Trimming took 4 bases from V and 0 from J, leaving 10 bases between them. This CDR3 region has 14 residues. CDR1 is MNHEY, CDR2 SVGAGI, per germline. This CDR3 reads CASSSRDSSYEQYF. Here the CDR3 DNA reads TGTGCCAGCAGTTCCCGGGACTCCTCCTACGAGCAGTACTTC.

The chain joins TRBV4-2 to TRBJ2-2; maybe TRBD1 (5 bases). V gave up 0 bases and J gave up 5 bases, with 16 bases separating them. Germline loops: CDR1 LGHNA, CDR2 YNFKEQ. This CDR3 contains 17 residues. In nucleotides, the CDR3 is TGTGCCAGCAGCCAAGATTTCGGGCAGGGCGGTACCGGGGAGCTGTTTTTT. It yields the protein CASSQDFGQGGTGELFF.

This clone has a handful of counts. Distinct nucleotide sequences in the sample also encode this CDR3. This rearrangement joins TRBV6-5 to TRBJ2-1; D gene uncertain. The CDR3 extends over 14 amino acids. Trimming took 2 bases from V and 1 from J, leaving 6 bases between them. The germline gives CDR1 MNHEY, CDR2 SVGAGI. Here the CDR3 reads CASSYSTSYNEQFF. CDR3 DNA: TGTGCCAGCAGTTACAGTACTTCCTACAATGAGCAGTTCTTC.

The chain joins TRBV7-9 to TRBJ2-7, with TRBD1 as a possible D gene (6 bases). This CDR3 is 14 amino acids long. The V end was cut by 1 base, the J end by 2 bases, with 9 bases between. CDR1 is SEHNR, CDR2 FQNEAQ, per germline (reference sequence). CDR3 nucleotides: TGTGCCAGCAGCTTAGAGGACAGTGCCTACGAGCAGTACTTC. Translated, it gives CASSLEDSAYEQYF.

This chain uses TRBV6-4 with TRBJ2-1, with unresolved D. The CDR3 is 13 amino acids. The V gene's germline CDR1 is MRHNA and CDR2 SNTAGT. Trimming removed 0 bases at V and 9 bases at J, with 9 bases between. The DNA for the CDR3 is TGTGCCAGCAGTGACTCCCCCGAGAGTGAGCAGTTCTTC. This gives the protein CASSDSPESEQFF.

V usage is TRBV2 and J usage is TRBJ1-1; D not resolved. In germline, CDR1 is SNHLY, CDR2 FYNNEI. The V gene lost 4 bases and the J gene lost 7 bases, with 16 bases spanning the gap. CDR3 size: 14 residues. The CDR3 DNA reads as TGTGCCAGCAGTGGAATCCGGAGAGAGGGTGAAGCTTTCTTT. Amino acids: CASSGIRREGEAFF.

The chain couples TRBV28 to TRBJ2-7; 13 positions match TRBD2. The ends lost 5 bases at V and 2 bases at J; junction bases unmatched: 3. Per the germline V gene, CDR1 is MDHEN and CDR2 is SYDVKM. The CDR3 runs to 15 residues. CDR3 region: CASSRGTSGTYEQYF. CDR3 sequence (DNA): TGTGCCAGCAGTCGGGGGACTAGCGGGACCTACGAGCAGTACTTC.

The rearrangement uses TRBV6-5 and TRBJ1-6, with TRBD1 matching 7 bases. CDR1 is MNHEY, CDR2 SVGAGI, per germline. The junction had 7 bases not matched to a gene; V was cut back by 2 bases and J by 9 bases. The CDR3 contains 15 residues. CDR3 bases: TGTGCCAGCAGTTACGGTACAGGGGTGGGTTCACCCCTCCACTTT. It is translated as CASSYGTGVGSPLHF.

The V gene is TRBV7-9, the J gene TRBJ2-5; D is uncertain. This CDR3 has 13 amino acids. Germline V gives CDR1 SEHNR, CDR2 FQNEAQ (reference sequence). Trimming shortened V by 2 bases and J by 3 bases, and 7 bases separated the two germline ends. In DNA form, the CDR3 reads TGTGCCAGCAGCTTAAACGCAGAAGAGACCCAGTACTTC. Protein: CASSLNAEETQYF.

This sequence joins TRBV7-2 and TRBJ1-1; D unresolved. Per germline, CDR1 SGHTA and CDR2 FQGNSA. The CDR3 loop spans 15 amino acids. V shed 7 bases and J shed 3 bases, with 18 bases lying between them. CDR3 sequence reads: CASTELRARDTEAFF. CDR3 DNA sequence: TGTGCCAGCACCGAACTGAGGGCAAGGGACACTGAAGCTTTCTTT.

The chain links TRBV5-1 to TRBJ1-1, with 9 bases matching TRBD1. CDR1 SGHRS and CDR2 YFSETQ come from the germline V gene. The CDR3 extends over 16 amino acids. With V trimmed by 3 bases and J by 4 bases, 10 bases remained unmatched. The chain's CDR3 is CASSSQPTGGFTEAFF. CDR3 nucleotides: TGCGCCAGCAGCTCCCAGCCGACAGGGGGGTTCACTGAAGCTTTCTTT.

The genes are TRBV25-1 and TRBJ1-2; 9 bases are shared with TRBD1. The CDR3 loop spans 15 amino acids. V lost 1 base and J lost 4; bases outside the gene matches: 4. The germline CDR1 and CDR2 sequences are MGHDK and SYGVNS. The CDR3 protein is CASSEWDRDGYGYTF. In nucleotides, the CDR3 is TGTGCCAGCAGTGAATGGGACAGGGATGGCTATGGCTACACCTTC.

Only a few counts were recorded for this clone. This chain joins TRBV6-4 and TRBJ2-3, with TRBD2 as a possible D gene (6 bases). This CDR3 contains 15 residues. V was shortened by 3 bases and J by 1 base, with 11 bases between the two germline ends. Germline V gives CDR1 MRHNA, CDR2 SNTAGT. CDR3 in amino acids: CASSESGGGTDTQYF. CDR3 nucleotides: TGTGCCAGCAGTGAGAGTGGCGGGGGCACAGATACGCAGTATTTT.

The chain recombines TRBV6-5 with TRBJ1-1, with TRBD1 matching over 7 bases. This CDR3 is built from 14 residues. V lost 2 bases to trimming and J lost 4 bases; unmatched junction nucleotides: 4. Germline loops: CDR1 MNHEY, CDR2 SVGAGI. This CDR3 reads CASSYLRQGTEAFF. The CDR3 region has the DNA TGTGCCAGCAGTTACCTGAGACAGGGCACTGAAGCTTTCTTT.

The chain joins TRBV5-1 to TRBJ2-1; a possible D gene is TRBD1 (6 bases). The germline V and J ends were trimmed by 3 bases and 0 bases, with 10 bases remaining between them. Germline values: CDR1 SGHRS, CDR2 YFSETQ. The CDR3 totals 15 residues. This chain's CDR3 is CASSWDINSYNEQFF. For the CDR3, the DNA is TGCGCCAGCAGCTGGGACATCAACTCCTACAATGAGCAGTTCTTC.

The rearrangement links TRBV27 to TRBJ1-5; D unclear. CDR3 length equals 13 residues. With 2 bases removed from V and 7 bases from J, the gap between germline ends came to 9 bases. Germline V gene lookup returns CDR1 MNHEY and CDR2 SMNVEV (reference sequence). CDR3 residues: CASSLLRGQPQHF. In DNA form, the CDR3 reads TGTGCCAGCAGTTTACTCCGCGGCCAGCCCCAGCATTTT.

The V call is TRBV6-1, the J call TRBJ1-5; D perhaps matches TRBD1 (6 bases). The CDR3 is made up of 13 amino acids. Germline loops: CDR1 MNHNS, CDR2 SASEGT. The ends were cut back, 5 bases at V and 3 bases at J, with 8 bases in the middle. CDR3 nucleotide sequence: TGTGCCAGCAGTCAGGGGAACAATCAGCCCCAGCATTTT. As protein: CASSQGNNQPQHF.

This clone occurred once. The CDR3 is CASSQGQGAAYNEKLFF. The CDR3 nucleotides are TGTGCCAGCAGCCAAGGTCAGGGGGCGGCTTATAATGAAAAACTGTTTTTT. The rearrangement links TRBV14 to TRBJ1-4; 8 bases map to TRBD1. The CDR3 sequence is 17 residues long. Germline V gene sequence: CDR1 SGHDN, CDR2 FVKESK. V trimming: 1 base; J trimming: 4 bases; junction bases outside the gene matches: 8.

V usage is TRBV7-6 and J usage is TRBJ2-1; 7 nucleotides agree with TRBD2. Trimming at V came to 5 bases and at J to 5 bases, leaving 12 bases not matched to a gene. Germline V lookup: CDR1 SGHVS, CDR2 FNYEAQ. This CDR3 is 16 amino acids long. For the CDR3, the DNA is TGTGCCAGCAGCCCCCGAGGGTTAAGCGGGAACAATGAGCAGTTCTTC. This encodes CASSPRGLSGNNEQFF. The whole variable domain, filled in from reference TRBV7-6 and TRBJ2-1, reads GAGVSQSPRYKVTKRGQDVALRCDPISGHVSLYWYRQALGQGPEFLTYFNYEAQQDKSGLPNDRFSAERPEGSISTLTIQRTEQRDSAMYRCASSPRGLSGNNEQFFGPGTRLTVL.

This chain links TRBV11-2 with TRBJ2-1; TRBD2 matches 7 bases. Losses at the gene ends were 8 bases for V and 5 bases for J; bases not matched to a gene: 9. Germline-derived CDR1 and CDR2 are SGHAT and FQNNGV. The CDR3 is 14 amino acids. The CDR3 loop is CASGSGIGNNEQFF. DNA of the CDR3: TGTGCCAGCGGGAGCGGGATCGGTAACAATGAGCAGTTCTTC. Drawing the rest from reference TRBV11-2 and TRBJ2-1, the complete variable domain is EAGVAQSPRYKIIEKRQSVAFWCNPISGHATLYWYQQILGQGPKLLIQFQNNGVVDDSQLPKDRFSAERLKGVDSTLKIQPAKLEDSAVYLCASGSGIGNNEQFFGPGTRLTVL.